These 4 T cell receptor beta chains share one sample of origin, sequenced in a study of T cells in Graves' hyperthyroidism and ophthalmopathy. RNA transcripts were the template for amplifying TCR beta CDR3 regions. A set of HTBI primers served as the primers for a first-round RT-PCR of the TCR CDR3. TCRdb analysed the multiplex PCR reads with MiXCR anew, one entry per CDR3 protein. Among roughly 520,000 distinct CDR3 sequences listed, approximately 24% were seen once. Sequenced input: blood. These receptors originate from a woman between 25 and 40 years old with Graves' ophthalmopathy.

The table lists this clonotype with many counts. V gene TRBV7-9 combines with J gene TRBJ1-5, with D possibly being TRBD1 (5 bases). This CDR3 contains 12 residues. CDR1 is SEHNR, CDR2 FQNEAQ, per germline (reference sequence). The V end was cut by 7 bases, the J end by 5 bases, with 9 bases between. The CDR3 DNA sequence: TGTGCCAGCACCATGGGGGATCAGCCCCAGCATTTT. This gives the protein CASTMGDQPQHF.

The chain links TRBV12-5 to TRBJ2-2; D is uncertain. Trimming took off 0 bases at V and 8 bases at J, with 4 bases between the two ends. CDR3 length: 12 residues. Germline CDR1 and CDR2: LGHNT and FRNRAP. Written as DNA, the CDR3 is TGTGCTAGTGGTTTGGTATCAGGGGAGCTGTTTTTT. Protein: CASGLVSGELFF.

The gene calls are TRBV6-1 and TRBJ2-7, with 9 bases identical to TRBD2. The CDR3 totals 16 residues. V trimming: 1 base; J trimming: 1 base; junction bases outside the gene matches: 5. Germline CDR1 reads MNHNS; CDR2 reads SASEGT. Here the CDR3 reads CASSEGSGGISYEQYF. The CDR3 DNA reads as TGTGCCAGCAGTGAAGGTAGCGGGGGTATTTCCTACGAGCAGTACTTC.

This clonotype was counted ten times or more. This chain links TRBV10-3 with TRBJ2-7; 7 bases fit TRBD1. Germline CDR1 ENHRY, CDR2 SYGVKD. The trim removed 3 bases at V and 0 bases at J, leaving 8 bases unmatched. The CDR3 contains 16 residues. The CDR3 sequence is CAISDRGGLSSYEQYF. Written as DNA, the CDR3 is TGTGCCATCAGTGATCGAGGGGGCCTGAGCTCCTACGAGCAGTACTTC.